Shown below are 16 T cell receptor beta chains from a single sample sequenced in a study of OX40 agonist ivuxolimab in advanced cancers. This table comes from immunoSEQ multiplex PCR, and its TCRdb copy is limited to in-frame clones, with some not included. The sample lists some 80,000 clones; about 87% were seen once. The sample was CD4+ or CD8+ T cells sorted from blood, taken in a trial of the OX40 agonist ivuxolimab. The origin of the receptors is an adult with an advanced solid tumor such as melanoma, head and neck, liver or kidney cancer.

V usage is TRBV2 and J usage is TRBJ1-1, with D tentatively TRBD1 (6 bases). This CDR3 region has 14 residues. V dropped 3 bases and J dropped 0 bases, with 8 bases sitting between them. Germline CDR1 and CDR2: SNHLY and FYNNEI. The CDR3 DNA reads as TGTGCCAGCAGTGAGCAGGGGATGAACACTGAAGCTTTCTTT. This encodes CASSEQGMNTEAFF.

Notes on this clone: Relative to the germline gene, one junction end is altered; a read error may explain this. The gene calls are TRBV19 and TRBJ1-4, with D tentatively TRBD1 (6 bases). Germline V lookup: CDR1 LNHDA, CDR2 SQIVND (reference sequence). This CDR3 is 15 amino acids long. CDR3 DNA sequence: TGTGCCAGTAGTGTAGACAGGCGCTATAATGAAAAACTGTTTTTT. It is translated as CASSVDRRYNEKLFF.

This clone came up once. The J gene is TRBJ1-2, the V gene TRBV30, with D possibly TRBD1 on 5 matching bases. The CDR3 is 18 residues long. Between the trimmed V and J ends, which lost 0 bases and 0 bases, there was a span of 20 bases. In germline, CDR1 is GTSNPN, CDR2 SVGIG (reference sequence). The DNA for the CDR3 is TGTGCCTGGAGTGTACACAGTCCAGGGAGCGTCACTAACTATGGCTACACCTTC. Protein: CAWSVHSPGSVTNYGYTF.

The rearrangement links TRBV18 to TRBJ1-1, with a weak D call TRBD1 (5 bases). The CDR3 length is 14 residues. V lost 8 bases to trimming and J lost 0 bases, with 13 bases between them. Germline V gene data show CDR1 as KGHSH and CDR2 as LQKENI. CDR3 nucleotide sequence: TGTGCCAGCGCGACAGTGAAAATGAACACTGAAGCTTTCTTT. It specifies CASATVKMNTEAFF. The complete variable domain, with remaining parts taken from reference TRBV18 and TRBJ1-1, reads NAGVMQNPRHLVRRRGQEARLRCSPMKGHSHVYWYRQLPEEGLKFMVYLQKENIIDESGMPKERFSAEFPKEGPSILRIQQVVRGDSAAYFCASATVKMNTEAFFGQGTRLTVV.

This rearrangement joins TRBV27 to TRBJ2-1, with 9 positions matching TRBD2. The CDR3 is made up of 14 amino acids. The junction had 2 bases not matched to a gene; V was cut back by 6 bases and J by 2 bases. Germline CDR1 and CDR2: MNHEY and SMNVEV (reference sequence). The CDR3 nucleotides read TGTGCCAGCAGCCGACTAGCGGCCTACAATGAGCAGTTCTTC. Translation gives CASSRLAAYNEQFF.

The CDR3 is CASSSQGTGANVLTF. As DNA, the CDR3 is TGTGCCAGCAGCTCGCAGGGAACTGGGGCCAACGTCCTGACTTTC. The chain employs TRBV11-3 and TRBJ2-6, with a tentative D call TRBD1 (5 bases). From germline, CDR1 is SGHNT and CDR2 YENEEA. The V end was cut by 4 bases, the J end by 2 bases, with 9 bases between. The CDR3 is made up of 15 amino acids. Filled out from reference TRBV11-3 and TRBJ2-6, the complete variable domain reads EAGVVQSPRYKIIEKKQPVAFWCNPISGHNTLYWYLQNLGQGPELLIRYENEEAVDDSQLPKDRFSAERLKGVDSTLKIQPAELGDSAVYLCASSSQGTGANVLTFGAGSRLTVL.

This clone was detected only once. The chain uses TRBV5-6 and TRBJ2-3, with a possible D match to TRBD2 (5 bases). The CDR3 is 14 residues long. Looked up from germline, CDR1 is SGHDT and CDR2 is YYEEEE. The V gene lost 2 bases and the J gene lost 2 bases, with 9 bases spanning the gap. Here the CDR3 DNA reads TGTGCCAGCAGCTTAGGACTTTTCACAGATACGCAGTATTTT. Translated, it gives CASSLGLFTDTQYF.

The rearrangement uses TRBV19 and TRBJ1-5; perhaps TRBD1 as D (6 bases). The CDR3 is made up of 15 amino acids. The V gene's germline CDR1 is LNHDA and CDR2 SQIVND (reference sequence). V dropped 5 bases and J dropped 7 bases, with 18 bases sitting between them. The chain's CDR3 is CASSPNRVRGQPQHF. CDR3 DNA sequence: TGTGCCAGTAGTCCGAACAGGGTTCGAGGCCAGCCCCAGCATTTT.

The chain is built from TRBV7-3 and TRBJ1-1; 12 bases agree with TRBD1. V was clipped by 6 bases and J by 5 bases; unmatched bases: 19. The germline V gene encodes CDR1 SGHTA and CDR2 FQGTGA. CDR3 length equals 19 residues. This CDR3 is CASSLALPGQGAGGTEAFF. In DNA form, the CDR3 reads TGTGCCAGCAGTTTAGCCTTACCGGGACAGGGGGCTGGCGGAACTGAAGCTTTCTTT.

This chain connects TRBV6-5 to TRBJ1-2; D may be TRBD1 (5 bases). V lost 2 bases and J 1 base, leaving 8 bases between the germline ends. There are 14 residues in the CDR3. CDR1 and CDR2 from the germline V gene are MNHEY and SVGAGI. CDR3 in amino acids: CASSYGGVNYGYTF. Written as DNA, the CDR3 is TGTGCCAGCAGTTACGGAGGGGTTAACTATGGCTACACCTTC.

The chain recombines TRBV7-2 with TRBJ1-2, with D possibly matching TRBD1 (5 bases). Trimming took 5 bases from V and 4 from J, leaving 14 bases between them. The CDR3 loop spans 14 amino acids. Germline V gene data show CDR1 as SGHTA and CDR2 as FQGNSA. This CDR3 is CASSGDGRGYGYTF. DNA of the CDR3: TGTGCCAGCAGCGGGGACGGGCGGGGCTATGGCTACACCTTC.

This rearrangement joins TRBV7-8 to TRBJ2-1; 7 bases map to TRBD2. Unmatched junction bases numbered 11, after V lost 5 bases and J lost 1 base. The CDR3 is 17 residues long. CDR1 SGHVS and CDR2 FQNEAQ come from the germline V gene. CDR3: CASSPPLREASYNEQFF. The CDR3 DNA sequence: TGTGCCAGCAGCCCACCCCTTCGGGAGGCGTCCTACAATGAGCAGTTCTTC. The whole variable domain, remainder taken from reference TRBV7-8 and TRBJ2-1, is GAGVSQSPRYKVAKRGQDVALRCDPISGHVSLFWYQQALGQGPEFLTYFQNEAQLDKSGLPSDRFFAERPEGSVSTLKIQRTQQEDSAVYLCASSPPLREASYNEQFFGPGTRLTVL.

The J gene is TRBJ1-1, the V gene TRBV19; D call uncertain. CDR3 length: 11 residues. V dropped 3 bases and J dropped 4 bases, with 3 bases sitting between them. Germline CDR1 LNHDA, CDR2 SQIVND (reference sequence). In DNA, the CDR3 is TGTGCCAGTAGTATGTTCACTGAAGCTTTCTTT. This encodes CASSMFTEAFF.

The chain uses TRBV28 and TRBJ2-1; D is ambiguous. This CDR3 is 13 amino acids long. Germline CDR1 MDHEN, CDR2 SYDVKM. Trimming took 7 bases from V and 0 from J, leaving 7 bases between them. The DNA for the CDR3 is TGTGCCAGCACTGTGAGCTCCTACAATGAGCAGTTCTTC. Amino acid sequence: CASTVSSYNEQFF.

CDR3 sequence (DNA): TGTGCCAGCAGCCTAGACAGGGCCGGCGGTGAAGCTTTCTTT. Protein: CASSLDRAGGEAFF. The chain recombines TRBV5-4 with TRBJ1-1, with TRBD1 matching 7 bases. Per the germline V gene, CDR1 is SGHNT and CDR2 is YYREEE (reference sequence). The CDR3 totals 14 residues. V trimming: 4 bases; J trimming: 7 bases; junction bases outside the gene matches: 10. The whole variable domain, remainder taken from reference TRBV5-4 and TRBJ1-1, is ETGVTQSPTHLIKTRGQQVTLRCSSQSGHNTVSWYQQALGQGPQFIFQYYREEENGRGNFPPRFSGLQFPNYSSELNVNALELDDSALYLCASSLDRAGGEAFFGQGTRLTVV.

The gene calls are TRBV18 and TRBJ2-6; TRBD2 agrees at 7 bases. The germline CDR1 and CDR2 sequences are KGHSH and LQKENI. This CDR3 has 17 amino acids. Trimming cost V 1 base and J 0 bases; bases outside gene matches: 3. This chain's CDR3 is CASSPRWEGSGANVLTF. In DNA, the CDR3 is TGTGCCAGCTCACCACGTTGGGAGGGCTCTGGGGCCAACGTCCTGACTTTC.